This T cell receptor (beta chain) was documented in a study of OX40 agonist ivuxolimab in advanced cancers. Study-wide context: Patients were about 83% male with ages roughly 20 to 85, mean around 61. People who had prior anti-PD-1, anti-PD-L1 or anti-CTLA-4 therapy could take part, and 35% to 50% had some. Study-level points and caveats: Antigen specificity was not determined for the expanded peripheral T cells. Within 6 weeks, CD4+ and CD8+ blood T cells expanded clonally at 0.1 to 3.0 mg/kg.

Some clones are missing from TCRdb's copy, which holds only in-frame ones; the method was immunoSEQ multiplex PCR. In the table there are around 41,000 clones, roughly 84% of which are singletons. Trimming pared 4 bases from V and 4 bases from J, leaving 14 bases between. Germline-derived CDR1 and CDR2 are KGHSH and LQKENI. The CDR3 is 14 residues long. Worth noting for this clone: Its antigen is not known.

The chain couples TRBV18 to TRBJ2-7; TRBD2 is a possible D gene (6 bases). The sequence was collected from an adult with an advanced solid tumor such as melanoma, head and neck, liver or kidney cancer. Here the sequenced sample was CD4+ or CD8+ T cells sorted from blood, taken in a trial of the OX40 agonist ivuxolimab. The CDR3 DNA is TGTGCCAGCTCACGGACCGGGACTGAGTACGAGCAGTACTTC. Encoded protein: CASSRTGTEYEQYF.